What follows are 16 T cell receptor beta chains derived from one specimen sequenced in a study of chemoradiotherapy in HPV16-positive cancers. Profiled with immunoSEQ multiplex PCR; TCRdb holds only in-frame clones, not every one. The sample yields around 15,000 clones, roughly 73% seen once. Sampling was conducted from a patient who underwent chemoradiotherapy. The origin of the receptors is a human donor with HPV-associated anogenital cancer.

This chain links TRBV7-2 with TRBJ2-2; D possibly corresponds to TRBD1 (5 bases). CDR3 length: 13 amino acids. Deletions cut 3 bases from V and 6 bases from J, with 8 bases between. Germline V gives CDR1 SGHTA, CDR2 FQGNSA. CDR3 region: CASSFLGAGELFF. CDR3 sequence (DNA): TGTGCCAGCAGCTTTCTAGGGGCCGGGGAGCTGTTTTTT.

This chain links TRBV9 with TRBJ2-3, with 8 positions matching TRBD2. CDR1 SGDLS and CDR2 YYNGEE come from the germline V gene. The J segment lost 5 bases and the V segment lost 3 bases, leaving 8 bases of the junction unmatched. There are 15 residues in the CDR3. For the CDR3, the DNA is TGTGCCAGCAGCGACCGGGGGGGGCTCGGAGATACGCAGTATTTT. It specifies CASSDRGGLGDTQYF.

This clone was recorded a few times. V usage is TRBV19 and J usage is TRBJ2-7; TRBD2 matches 10 bases. The junction had 8 bases not matched to a gene; V was cut back by 6 bases and J by 3 bases. The germline V gene has CDR1 LNHDA and CDR2 SQIVND (reference sequence). The CDR3 consists of 15 residues. CDR3 residues: CASSPHWTSGYEQYF. CDR3 nucleotides: TGTGCCAGTAGCCCTCATTGGACTAGCGGCTACGAGCAGTACTTC.

The V and J genes are TRBV5-6 and TRBJ1-5, with 7 nucleotides matching TRBD1. This CDR3 is 14 amino acids long. The germline V gene has CDR1 SGHDT and CDR2 YYEEEE. Germline trimming cut 2 bases from V and 5 bases from J; bases unmatched to any gene: 4. CDR3 sequence (DNA): TGTGCCAGCAGCTTTTCAGGGGGGGATCAGCCCCAGCATTTT. Its protein product is CASSFSGGDQPQHF.

The chain uses TRBV27 and TRBJ1-5; D gene uncertain. Trimming stripped 10 bases from V and 8 bases from J, with 18 bases between. The CDR3 covers 13 residues. The germline CDR1 and CDR2 sequences are MNHEY and SMNVEV (reference sequence). The CDR3, as DNA: TGTGCCATCAGCGATAATATTCTGGAGCCCCAGCATTTT. Its protein is CAISDNILEPQHF.

V gene TRBV27 combines with J gene TRBJ2-5; 8 positions agree with TRBD2. The closer fit of TRBJ2-7 to the DNA end suggests the J call may be wrong. In germline, CDR1 is MNHEY, CDR2 SMNVEV (reference sequence). This CDR3 contains 13 residues. The DNA for the CDR3 is TGTGCCAGCAGTTCGGGAGGGGGGTACGAGCAGTACTTC. Translated: CASSSGGGYEQYF.

The chain links TRBV2 to TRBJ2-5, with D perhaps matching TRBD1 or TRBD2 (5 bases each). Germline V gives CDR1 SNHLY, CDR2 FYNNEI. The CDR3 spans 15 residues. V was cut by 6 bases and J by 4 bases, with 18 bases left in between. CDR3 residues: CASSRQGNEGETQYF. CDR3 sequence (DNA): TGTGCCAGCAGCCGTCAGGGAAATGAGGGAGAGACCCAGTACTTC.

The genes are TRBV29-1 and TRBJ2-5, with D hard to call. The CDR3 is 12 residues long. The V gene lost 7 bases and the J gene lost 0 bases, with 9 bases spanning the gap. Germline loops: CDR1 SQVTM, CDR2 ANQGSEA. In DNA form, the CDR3 reads TGCAGCGCTAAACAGTACCAAGAGACCCAGTACTTC. Protein: CSAKQYQETQYF.

By sample share, this clone is medium-sized. The V gene is TRBV30, the J gene TRBJ1-1; TRBD1 matches 10 bases. The trim removed 2 bases at V and 1 base at J, leaving 4 bases unmatched. The CDR3 length is 15 residues. Germline V gives CDR1 GTSNPN, CDR2 SVGIG (reference sequence). CDR3 sequence (DNA): TGTGCCTGGAGTCTCCGGACAGGGGGGAACACTGAAGCTTTCTTT. It encodes CAWSLRTGGNTEAFF.

This clone has only a few counts. The CDR3 reads CASSSPQPNQPQHF. CDR3 sequence (DNA): TGTGCCAGCAGCTCGCCACAGCCAAATCAGCCCCAGCATTTT. The rearrangement uses TRBV7-9 and TRBJ1-5; no clear D gene. Germline V lookup: CDR1 SEHNR, CDR2 FQNEAQ (reference sequence). Trimming took off 4 bases at V and 4 bases at J, with 11 bases between the two ends. The CDR3 sequence is 14 residues long.

This clone was detected a few times. CDR3 DNA: TGTGCCAGCAAACTGACAGGGAGCACCGGGGAGCTGTTTTTT. Amino acid sequence: CASKLTGSTGELFF. The J gene is TRBJ2-2, the V gene TRBV6-6; 7 bases agree with TRBD1. Germline CDR1 is MNHNY and CDR2 is SVGAGI (reference sequence). The CDR3 runs 14 residues. Trimming took 7 bases from V and 4 from J; bases not matched to a gene: 6.

Only a few counts were recorded for this clone. V and J are TRBV30 and TRBJ1-6; 7 positions match TRBD1. Germline values: CDR1 GTSNPN, CDR2 SVGIG (reference sequence). V lost 8 bases to trimming and J lost 8 bases; unmatched junction nucleotides: 6. The CDR3 spans 12 residues. The CDR3, as DNA: TGTGCCGGAAGGGGGCAGGATTCACCCCTCCACTTT. This codes for CAGRGQDSPLHF.

CDR3 coding DNA: TGTGCCAGCAGCTCCGGGACTTACAATGAGCAGTTCTTC. The encoded protein is CASSSGTYNEQFF. The chain uses TRBV5-4 and TRBJ2-1, with D maybe TRBD2 (6 bases). Trimming stripped 3 bases from V and 4 bases from J, with 8 bases between. Germline loops: CDR1 SGHNT, CDR2 YYREEE (reference sequence). This CDR3 region has 13 residues. The whole variable domain, filled in from reference TRBV5-4 and TRBJ2-1, reads ETGVTQSPTHLIKTRGQQVTLRCSSQSGHNTVSWYQQALGQGPQFIFQYYREEENGRGNFPPRFSGLQFPNYSSELNVNALELDDSALYLCASSSGTYNEQFFGPGTRLTVL.

The chain links TRBV19 to TRBJ1-2, with unresolved D. The CDR3 loop spans 13 amino acids. Trimming took 3 bases from V and 6 from J, leaving 11 bases between them. Per germline, CDR1 LNHDA and CDR2 SQIVND (reference sequence). In DNA form, the CDR3 reads TGTGCCAGTAGTATCGTAGGGTCCGATGGCTACACCTTC. It is translated as CASSIVGSDGYTF. The full variable domain, with the rest looked up from reference TRBV19 and TRBJ1-2, is DGGITQSPKYLFRKEGQNVTLSCEQNLNHDAMYWYRQDPGQGLRLIYYSQIVNDFQKGDIAEGYSVSREKKESFPLTVTSAQKNPTAFYLCASSIVGSDGYTFGSGTRLTVV.

V gene TRBV5-8 combines with J gene TRBJ2-7; a weak D match, TRBD1 (6 bases). This CDR3 spans 15 amino acids. V lost 2 bases and J lost 1, with 13 bases in between. Germline V gene sequence: CDR1 SGHTS, CDR2 YDEGEE. This CDR3 is CASSLGGDKSYEQYF. CDR3 nucleotide sequence: TGTGCCAGCAGCTTAGGTGGGGACAAGTCCTACGAGCAGTACTTC.

This clone was detected a few times. V and J are TRBV6-5 and TRBJ1-6; the match to TRBD1 covers 7 bases. CDR3 length: 14 residues. The J segment lost 6 bases and the V segment lost 4 bases, leaving 3 bases of the junction unmatched. In germline, CDR1 is MNHEY, CDR2 SVGAGI. This CDR3 is CASSLNRGNSPLHF. In nucleotides, the CDR3 is TGTGCCAGCAGTTTAAACAGGGGTAATTCACCCCTCCACTTT.